This TCR beta chain was captured in a study of blood T cell repertoires in COVID-19. Overall study context: Samples came from the United States, Italy and Spain, spanning acute and convalescent COVID-19. The analysed material was cDNA or gDNA that came from T cells, B-cell-depleted T cells, or PBMCs.

Source study methods: By means of reference gene primer amplification, nucleated cell counts were estimated. Produced via immunoSEQ multiplex PCR; TCRdb's table is partial and in-frame only. V and J calls and clone size come straight from that table; D and trimming were deduced from the DNA. The data show more than 90,000 clones, around four fifths seen once. This clonotype was obtained from a woman between 65 and 79 years old with acute or convalescent COVID-19. Sequencing was performed on peripheral blood.

The CDR3, as DNA: TGTGCCAGCAGCTCCCCCCCAGGGAGGGCTAACACTGAAGCTTTCTTT. As protein: CASSSPPGRANTEAFF. The chain links TRBV27 to TRBJ1-1; D may be TRBD1 (5 bases). Trimming took 6 bases from V and 2 from J, leaving 19 bases between them. Germline CDR1 MNHEY, CDR2 SMNVEV (reference sequence). The CDR3 has 16 amino acids.